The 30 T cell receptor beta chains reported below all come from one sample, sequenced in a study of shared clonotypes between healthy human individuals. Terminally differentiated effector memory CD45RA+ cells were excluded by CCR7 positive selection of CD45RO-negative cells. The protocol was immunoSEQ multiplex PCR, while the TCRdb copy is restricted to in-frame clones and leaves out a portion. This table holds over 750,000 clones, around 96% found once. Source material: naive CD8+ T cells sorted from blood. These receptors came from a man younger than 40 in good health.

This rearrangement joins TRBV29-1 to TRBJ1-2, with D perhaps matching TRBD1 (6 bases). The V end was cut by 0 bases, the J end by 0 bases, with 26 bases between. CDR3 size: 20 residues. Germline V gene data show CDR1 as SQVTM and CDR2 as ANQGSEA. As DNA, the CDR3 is TGCAGCGTTGAAGAGTTTAACCCTTGGGGGCGCCGACCCGCTAACTATGGCTACACCTTC. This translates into CSVEEFNPWGRRPANYGYTF. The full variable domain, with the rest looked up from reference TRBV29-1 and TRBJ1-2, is SAVISQKPSRDICQRGTSLTIQCQVDSQVTMMFWYRQQPGQSLTLIATANQGSEATYESGFVIDKFPISRPNLTFSTLTVSNMSPEDSSIYLCSVEEFNPWGRRPANYGYTFGSGTRLTVV.

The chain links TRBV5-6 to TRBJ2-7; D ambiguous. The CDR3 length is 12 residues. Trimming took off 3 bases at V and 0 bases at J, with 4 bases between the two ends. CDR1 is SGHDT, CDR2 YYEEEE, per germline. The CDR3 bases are TGTGCCAGCAGCTGGAGCTCCTACGAGCAGTACTTC. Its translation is CASSWSSYEQYF.

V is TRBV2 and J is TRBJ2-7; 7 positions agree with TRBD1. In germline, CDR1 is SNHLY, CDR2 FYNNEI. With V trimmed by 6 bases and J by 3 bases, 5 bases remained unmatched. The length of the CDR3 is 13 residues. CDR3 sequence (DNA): TGTGCCAGCAGCGCGACAGGGAACTACGAGCAGTACTTC. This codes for CASSATGNYEQYF.

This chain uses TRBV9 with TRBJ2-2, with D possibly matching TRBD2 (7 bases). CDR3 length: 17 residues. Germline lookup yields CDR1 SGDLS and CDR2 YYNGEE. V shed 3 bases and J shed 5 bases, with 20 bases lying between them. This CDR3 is CASSASLGGGGTGELFF. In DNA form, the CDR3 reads TGTGCCAGCAGCGCCTCCCTTGGAGGGGGAGGGACCGGGGAGCTGTTTTTT.

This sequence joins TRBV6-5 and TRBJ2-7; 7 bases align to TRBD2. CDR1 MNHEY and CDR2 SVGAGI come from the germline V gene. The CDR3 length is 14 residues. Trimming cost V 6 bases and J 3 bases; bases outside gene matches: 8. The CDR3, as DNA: TGTGCCAGCAGGACCGGGACTACCGACTACGAGCAGTACTTC. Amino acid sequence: CASRTGTTDYEQYF.

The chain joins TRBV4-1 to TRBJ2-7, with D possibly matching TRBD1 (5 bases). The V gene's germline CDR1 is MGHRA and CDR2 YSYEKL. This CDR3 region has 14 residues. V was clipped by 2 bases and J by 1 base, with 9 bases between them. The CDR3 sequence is CASSQQGDSYEQYF. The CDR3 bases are TGCGCCAGCAGCCAACAAGGGGATTCCTACGAGCAGTACTTC.

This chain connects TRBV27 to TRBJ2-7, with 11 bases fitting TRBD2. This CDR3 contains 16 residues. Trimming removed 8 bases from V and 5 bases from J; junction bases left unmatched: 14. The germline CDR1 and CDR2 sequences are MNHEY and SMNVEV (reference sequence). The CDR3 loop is CASLAGTSGTRHEQYF. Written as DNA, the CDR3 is TGTGCCAGCCTGGCCGGGACTAGCGGAACCCGCCACGAGCAGTACTTC.

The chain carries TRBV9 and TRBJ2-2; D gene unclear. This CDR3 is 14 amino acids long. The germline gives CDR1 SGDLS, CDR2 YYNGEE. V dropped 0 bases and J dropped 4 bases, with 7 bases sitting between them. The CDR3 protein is CASSVGRSTGELFF. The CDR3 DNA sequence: TGTGCCAGCAGCGTAGGACGGAGCACCGGGGAGCTGTTTTTT.

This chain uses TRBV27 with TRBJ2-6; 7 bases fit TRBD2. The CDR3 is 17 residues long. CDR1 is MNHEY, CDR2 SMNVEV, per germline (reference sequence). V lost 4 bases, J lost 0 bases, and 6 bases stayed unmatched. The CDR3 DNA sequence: TGTGCCAGCAGTTCGGGGGGTCCCCCCTCTGGGGCCAACGTCCTGACTTTC. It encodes CASSSGGPPSGANVLTF.

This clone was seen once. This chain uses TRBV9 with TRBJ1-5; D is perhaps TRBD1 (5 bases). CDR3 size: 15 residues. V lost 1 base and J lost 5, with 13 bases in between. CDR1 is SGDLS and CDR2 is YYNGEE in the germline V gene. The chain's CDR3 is CASSVYGTEDQPQHF. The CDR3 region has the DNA TGTGCCAGCAGCGTATACGGGACGGAGGATCAGCCCCAGCATTTT.

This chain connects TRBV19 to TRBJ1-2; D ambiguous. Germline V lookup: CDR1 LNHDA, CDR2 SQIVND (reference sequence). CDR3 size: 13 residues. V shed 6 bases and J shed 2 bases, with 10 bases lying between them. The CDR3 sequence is CASSLTANYGYTF. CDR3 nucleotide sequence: TGTGCCAGTAGCCTGACCGCCAACTATGGCTACACCTTC.

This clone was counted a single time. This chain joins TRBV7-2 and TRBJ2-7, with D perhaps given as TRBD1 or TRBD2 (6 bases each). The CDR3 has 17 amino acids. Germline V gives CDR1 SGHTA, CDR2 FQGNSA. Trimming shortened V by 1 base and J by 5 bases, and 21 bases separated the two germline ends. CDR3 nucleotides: TGTGCCAGCAGCTTAGGAGGTTTCAGACAGGAGGGGAACGAGCAGTACTTC. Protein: CASSLGGFRQEGNEQYF. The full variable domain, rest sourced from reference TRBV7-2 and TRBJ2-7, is GAGVSQSPSNKVTEKGKDVELRCDPISGHTALYWYRQSLGQGLEFLIYFQGNSAPDKSGLPSDRFSAERTGGSVSTLTIQRTQQEDSAVYLCASSLGGFRQEGNEQYFGPGTRLTVT.

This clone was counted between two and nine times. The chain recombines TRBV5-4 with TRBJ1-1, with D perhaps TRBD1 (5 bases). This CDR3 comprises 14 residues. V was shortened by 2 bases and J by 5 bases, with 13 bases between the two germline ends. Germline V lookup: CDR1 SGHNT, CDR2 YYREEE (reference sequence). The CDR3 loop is CASSLYGGGTEAFF. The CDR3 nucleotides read TGTGCCAGCAGCTTATACGGGGGTGGAACTGAAGCTTTCTTT. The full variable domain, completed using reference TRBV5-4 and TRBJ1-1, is ETGVTQSPTHLIKTRGQQVTLRCSSQSGHNTVSWYQQALGQGPQFIFQYYREEENGRGNFPPRFSGLQFPNYSSELNVNALELDDSALYLCASSLYGGGTEAFFGQGTRLTVV.

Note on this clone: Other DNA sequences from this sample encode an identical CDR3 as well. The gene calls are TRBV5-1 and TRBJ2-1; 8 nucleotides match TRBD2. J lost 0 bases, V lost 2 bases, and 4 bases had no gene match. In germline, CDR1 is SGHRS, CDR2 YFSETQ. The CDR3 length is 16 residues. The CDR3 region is CASSLTGTSSYNEQFF. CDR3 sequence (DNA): TGCGCCAGCAGCTTAACCGGGACTAGCTCCTACAATGAGCAGTTCTTC. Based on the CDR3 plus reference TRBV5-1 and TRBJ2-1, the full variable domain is KAGVTQTPRYLIKTRGQQVTLSCSPISGHRSVSWYQQTPGQGLQFLFEYFSETQRNKGNFPGRFSGRQFSNSRSEMNVSTLELGDSALYLCASSLTGTSSYNEQFFGPGTRLTVL.

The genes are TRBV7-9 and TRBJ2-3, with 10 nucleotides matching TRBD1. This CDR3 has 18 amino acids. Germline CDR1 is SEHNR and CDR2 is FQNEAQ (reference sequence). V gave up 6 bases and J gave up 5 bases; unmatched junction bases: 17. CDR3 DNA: TGTGCCAGCAGGATGCCCCCTATAAGGACAGGGGGAGAAGATACGCAGTATTTT. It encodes CASRMPPIRTGGEDTQYF.

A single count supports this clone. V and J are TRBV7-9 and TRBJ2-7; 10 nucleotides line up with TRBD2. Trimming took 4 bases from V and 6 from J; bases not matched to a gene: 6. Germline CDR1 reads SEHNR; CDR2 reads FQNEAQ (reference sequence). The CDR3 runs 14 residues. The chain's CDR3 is CASSSIAGGREQYF. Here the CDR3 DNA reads TGTGCCAGCAGCTCAATAGCGGGAGGTCGCGAGCAGTACTTC.

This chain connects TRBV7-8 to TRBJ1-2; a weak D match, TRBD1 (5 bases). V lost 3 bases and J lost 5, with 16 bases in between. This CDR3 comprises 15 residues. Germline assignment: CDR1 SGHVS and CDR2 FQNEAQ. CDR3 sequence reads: CASSLGGTGRYGYTF. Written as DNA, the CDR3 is TGTGCCAGCAGCTTGGGGGGAACTGGTCGGTATGGCTACACCTTC.

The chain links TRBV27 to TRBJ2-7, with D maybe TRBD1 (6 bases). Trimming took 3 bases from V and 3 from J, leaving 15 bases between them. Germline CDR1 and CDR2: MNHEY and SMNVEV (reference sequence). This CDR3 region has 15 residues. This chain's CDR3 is CASSFAGVGFYEQYF. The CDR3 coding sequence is TGTGCCAGCAGTTTTGCAGGGGTCGGATTCTACGAGCAGTACTTC.

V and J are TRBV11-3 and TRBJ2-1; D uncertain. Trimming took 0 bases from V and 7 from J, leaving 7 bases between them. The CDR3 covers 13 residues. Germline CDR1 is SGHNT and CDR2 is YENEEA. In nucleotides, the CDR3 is TGTGCCAGCAGCTTAGATCGTAGTAATGAGCAGTTCTTC. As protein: CASSLDRSNEQFF.

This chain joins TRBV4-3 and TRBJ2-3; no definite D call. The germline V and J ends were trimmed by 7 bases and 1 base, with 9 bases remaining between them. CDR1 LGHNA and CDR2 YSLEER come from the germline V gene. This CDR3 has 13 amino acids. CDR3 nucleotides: TGCGCCAGCAAGCCTAGGGGCACAGATACGCAGTATTTT. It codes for CASKPRGTDTQYF.

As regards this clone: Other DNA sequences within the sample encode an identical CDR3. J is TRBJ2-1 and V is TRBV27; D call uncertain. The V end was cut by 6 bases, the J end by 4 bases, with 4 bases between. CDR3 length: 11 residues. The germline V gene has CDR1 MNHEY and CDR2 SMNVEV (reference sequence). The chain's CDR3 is CASSFYNEQFF. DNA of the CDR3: TGTGCCAGCAGCTTTTACAATGAGCAGTTCTTC.

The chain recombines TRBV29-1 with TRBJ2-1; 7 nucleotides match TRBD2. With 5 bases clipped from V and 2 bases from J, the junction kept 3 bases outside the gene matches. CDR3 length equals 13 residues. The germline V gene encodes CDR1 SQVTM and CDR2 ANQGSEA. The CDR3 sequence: CSVQGTTYNEQFF. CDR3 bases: TGCAGCGTTCAAGGGACTACCTACAATGAGCAGTTCTTC.

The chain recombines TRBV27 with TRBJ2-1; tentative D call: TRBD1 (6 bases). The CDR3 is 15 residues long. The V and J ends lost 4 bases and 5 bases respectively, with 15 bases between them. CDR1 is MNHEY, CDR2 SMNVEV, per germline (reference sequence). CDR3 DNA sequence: TGTGCCAGCAGTTCTCGTGGCAGGGGCCACAATGAGCAGTTCTTC. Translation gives CASSSRGRGHNEQFF.

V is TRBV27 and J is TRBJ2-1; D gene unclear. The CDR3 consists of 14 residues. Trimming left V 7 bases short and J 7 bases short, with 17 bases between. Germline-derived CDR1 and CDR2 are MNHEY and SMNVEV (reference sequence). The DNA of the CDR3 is TGTGCCAGCAAAACGTGGAATAGGGATAATGAGCAGTTCTTC. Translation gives CASKTWNRDNEQFF.

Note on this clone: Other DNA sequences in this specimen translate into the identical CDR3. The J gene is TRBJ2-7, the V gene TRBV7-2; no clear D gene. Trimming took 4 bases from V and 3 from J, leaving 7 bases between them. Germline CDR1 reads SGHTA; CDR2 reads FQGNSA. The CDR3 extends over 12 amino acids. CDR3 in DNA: TGTGCCAGCAGCTCCAGATACTACGAGCAGTACTTC. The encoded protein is CASSSRYYEQYF.

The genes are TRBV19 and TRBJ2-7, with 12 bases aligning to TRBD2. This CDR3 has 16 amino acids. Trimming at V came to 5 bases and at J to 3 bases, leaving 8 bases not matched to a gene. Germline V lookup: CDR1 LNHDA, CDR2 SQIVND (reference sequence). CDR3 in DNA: TGTGCCAGTAGTCCAGGCTGGACTAGCGGGATCTACGAGCAGTACTTC. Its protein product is CASSPGWTSGIYEQYF.

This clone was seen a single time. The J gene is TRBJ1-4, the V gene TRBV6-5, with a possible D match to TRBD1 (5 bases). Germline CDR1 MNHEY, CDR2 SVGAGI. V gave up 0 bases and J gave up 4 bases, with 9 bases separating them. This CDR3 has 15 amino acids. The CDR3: CASSYSTGVNEKLFF. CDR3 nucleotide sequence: TGTGCCAGCAGTTACTCCACAGGAGTTAATGAAAAACTGTTTTTT.

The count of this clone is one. Here the CDR3 DNA reads TGTGCCAGCGCTCGGTGGACACGTATAGCTGGCTACACCTTC. This codes for CASARWTRIAGYTF. The V and J genes are TRBV6-6 and TRBJ1-2, with TRBD1 as a possible D gene (5 bases). The V end was cut by 8 bases, the J end by 7 bases, with 20 bases between. CDR3 length: 14 amino acids. Germline V gene data show CDR1 as MNHNY and CDR2 as SVGAGI (reference sequence).

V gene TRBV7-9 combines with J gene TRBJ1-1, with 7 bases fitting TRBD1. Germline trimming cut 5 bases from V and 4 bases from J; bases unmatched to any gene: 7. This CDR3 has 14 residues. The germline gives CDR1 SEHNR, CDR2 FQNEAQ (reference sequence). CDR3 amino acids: CASSPDREGTEAFF. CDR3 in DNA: TGTGCCAGCAGCCCTGACAGGGAAGGCACTGAAGCTTTCTTT. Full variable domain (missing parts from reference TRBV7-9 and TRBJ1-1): DTGVSQNPRHKITKRGQNVTFRCDPISEHNRLYWYRQTLGQGPEFLTYFQNEAQLEKSRLLSDRFSAERPKGSFSTLEIQRTEQGDSAMYLCASSPDREGTEAFFGQGTRLTVV.

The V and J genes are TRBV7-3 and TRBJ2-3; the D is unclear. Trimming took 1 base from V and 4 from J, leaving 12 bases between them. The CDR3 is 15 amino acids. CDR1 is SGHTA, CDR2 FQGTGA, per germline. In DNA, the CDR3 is TGTGCCAGCAGCTTAAATGGGAACTCAGCAGATACGCAGTATTTT. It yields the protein CASSLNGNSADTQYF.